Presented here are 7 T cell receptor beta chains from one specimen sequenced in a study of shared clonotypes between healthy human individuals. The method was immunoSEQ multiplex PCR; TCRdb's version includes in-frame clones alone and lacks a portion of them. The sample lists millions of clones, 85% to 95% occurring once. Sequencing input: naive CD4+ T cells sorted from blood. Subset given: CD45RA+ positively selected. These receptors all come from a man between 18 and 29 years old in good health.

The CDR3 DNA sequence: TGTGCCAGCAGCCGGACTAGCGGGAACACAGATACGCAGTATTTT. Protein product: CASSRTSGNTDTQYF. The chain is built from TRBV11-2 and TRBJ2-3; 12 nucleotides align to TRBD2. Losses at the gene ends were 5 bases for V and 2 bases for J; bases not matched to a gene: 2. This CDR3 has 15 residues. The germline V gene has CDR1 SGHAT and CDR2 FQNNGV.

This clone was counted once. This same CDR3 is encoded by further DNA sequences in the sample. The rearrangement joins TRBV30 to TRBJ1-4; D remains ambiguous. The CDR3 extends over 12 amino acids. The V gene lost 2 bases and the J gene lost 7 bases, with 8 bases spanning the gap. Per germline, CDR1 GTSNPN and CDR2 SVGIG (reference sequence). This CDR3 reads CAWSRTGEKLFF. For the CDR3, the DNA is TGTGCCTGGAGTCGGACCGGTGAAAAACTGTTTTTT.

The chain carries TRBV7-2 and TRBJ1-5; D is undetermined. Between the trimmed V and J ends, which lost 5 bases and 0 bases, there was a span of 14 bases. The germline gives CDR1 SGHTA, CDR2 FQGNSA. The CDR3 length is 16 residues. CDR3: CASSASVGNSNQPQHF. The CDR3 nucleotides read TGTGCCAGCAGCGCGAGCGTCGGTAATAGCAATCAGCCCCAGCATTTT.

The chain links TRBV7-2 to TRBJ2-5; TRBD2 aligns across 7 bases. The CDR3 extends over 14 amino acids. V trimming: 5 bases; J trimming: 0 bases; junction bases outside the gene matches: 3. Per germline, CDR1 SGHTA and CDR2 FQGNSA. The CDR3 spells CASSPRGNQETQYF. The DNA for the CDR3 is TGTGCCAGCAGCCCGCGGGGGAACCAAGAGACCCAGTACTTC.

The chain is built from TRBV6-1 and TRBJ1-2; no clear D. The CDR3 length is 14 residues. V lost 3 bases, J lost 3 bases, and 11 bases lay in between. Germline V CDR1 and CDR2: MNHNS, SASEGT. Here the CDR3 reads CASSDLGFDYGYTF. The CDR3 bases are TGTGCCAGCAGTGATCTGGGCTTTGACTATGGCTACACCTTC.

This rearrangement joins TRBV11-2 to TRBJ2-7, with 8 bases identical to TRBD2. Germline V lookup: CDR1 SGHAT, CDR2 FQNNGV. V shed 2 bases and J 3 bases; nucleotides not matched to a gene: 6. The CDR3 has 15 amino acids. The CDR3 coding sequence is TGTGCCAGCAGCTTATTTGTGACTAGCGACTACGAGCAGTACTTC. Its translation: CASSLFVTSDYEQYF.

The table lists this clone with a count of one. V is TRBV6-1 and J is TRBJ1-5; D not certain. The CDR3 totals 16 residues. V was clipped by 0 bases and J by 3 bases, with 12 bases between them. CDR1 is MNHNS and CDR2 is SASEGT in the germline V gene. The CDR3 protein is CASSEALGRPNQPQHF. CDR3 nucleotide sequence: TGTGCCAGCAGTGAAGCGCTGGGGAGACCCAATCAGCCCCAGCATTTT.